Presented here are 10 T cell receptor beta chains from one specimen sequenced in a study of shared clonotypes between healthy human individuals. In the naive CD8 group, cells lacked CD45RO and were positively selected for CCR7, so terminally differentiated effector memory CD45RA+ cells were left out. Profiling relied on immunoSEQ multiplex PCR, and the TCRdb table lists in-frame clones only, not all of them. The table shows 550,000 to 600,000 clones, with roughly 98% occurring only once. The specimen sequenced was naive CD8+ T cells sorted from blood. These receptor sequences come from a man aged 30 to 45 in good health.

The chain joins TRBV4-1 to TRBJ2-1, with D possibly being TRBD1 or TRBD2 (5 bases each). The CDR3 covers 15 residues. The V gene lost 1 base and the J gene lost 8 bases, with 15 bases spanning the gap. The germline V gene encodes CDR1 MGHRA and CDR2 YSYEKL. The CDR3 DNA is TGCGCCAGCAGCCAAGTCCGACGAGGGGAAGATGAGCAGTTCTTC. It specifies CASSQVRRGEDEQFF.

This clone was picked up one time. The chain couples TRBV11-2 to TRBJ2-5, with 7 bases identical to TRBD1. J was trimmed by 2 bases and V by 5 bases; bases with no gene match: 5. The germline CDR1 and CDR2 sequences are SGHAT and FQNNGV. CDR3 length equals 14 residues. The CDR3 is CASSRGQQQETQYF. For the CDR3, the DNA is TGTGCCAGCAGCCGGGGACAGCAACAAGAGACCCAGTACTTC. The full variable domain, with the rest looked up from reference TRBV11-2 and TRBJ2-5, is EAGVAQSPRYKIIEKRQSVAFWCNPISGHATLYWYQQILGQGPKLLIQFQNNGVVDDSQLPKDRFSAERLKGVDSTLKIQPAKLEDSAVYLCASSRGQQQETQYFGPGTRLLVL.

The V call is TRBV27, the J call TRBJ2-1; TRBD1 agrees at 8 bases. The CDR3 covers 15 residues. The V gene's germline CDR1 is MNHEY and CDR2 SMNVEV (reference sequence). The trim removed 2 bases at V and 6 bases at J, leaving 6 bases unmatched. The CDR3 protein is CASSLTTGAGNEQFF. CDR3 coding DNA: TGTGCCAGCAGTTTAACGACAGGGGCTGGCAATGAGCAGTTCTTC.

CDR3 sequence reads: CAISESEGGDGYTF. The CDR3 DNA sequence: TGTGCCATCAGTGAGTCGGAGGGAGGGGATGGCTACACCTTC. The V call is TRBV10-3, the J call TRBJ1-2; D possibly corresponds to TRBD1 (5 bases). Per germline, CDR1 ENHRY and CDR2 SYGVKD. CDR3 length equals 14 residues. The V and J ends lost 0 bases and 6 bases respectively, with 11 bases between them.

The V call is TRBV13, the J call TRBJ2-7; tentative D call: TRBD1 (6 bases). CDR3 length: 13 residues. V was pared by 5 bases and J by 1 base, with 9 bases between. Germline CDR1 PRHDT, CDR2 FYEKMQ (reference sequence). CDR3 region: CASSPTGSYEQYF. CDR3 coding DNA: TGTGCCAGCAGCCCTACAGGGTCCTACGAGCAGTACTTC.

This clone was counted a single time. The CDR3 loop reads CASSFYRGNEQYF. The CDR3 nucleotides are TGTGCCAGCAGCTTCTATCGAGGAAACGAGCAGTACTTC. The rearrangement uses TRBV7-2 and TRBJ2-7; D is undetermined. There are 13 residues in the CDR3. CDR1 is SGHTA and CDR2 is FQGNSA in the germline V gene. Trimming cost V 3 bases and J 5 bases, with 11 bases left between them.

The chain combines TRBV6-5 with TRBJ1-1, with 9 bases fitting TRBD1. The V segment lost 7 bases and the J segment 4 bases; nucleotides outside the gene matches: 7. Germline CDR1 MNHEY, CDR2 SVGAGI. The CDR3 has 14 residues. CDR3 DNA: TGTGCCAGCAAAGTACAGGGGGCTAGCACTGAAGCTTTCTTT. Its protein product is CASKVQGASTEAFF.

In DNA form, the CDR3 reads TGTGCCAGCAGTTTACGGGGCATCACTGAAGCTTTCTTT. Translated: CASSLRGITEAFF. The V gene is TRBV27, the J gene TRBJ1-1; a possible D gene is TRBD1 (5 bases). V was trimmed by 2 bases and J by 4 bases, leaving 8 bases between them. The CDR3 sequence is 13 residues long. From germline, CDR1 is MNHEY and CDR2 SMNVEV (reference sequence).

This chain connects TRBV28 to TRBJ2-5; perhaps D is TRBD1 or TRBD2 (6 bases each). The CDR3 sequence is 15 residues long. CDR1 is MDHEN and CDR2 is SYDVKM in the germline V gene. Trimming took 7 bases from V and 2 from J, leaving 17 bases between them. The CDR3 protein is CASTPGARKQETQYF. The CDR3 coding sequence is TGTGCCAGCACCCCGGGGGCTAGAAAGCAAGAGACCCAGTACTTC.

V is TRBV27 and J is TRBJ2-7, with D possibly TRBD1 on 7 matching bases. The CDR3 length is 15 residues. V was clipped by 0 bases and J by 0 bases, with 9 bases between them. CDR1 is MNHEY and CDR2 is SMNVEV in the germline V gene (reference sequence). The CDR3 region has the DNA TGTGCCAGCAGTTTATCGCAGGGGGGCTCCTACGAGCAGTACTTC. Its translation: CASSLSQGGSYEQYF.